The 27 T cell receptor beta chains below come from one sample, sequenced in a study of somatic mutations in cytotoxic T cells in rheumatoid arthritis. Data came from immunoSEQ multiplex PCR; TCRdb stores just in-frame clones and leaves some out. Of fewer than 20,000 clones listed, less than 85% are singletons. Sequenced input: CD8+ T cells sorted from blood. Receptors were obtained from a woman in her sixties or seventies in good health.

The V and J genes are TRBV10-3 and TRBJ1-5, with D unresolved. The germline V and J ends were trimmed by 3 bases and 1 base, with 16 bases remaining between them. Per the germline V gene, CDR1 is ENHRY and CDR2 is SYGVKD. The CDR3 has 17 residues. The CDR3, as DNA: TGTGCCATCAGTGACCCGATTGGGCCGGGAAGCAATCAGCCCCAGCATTTT. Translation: CAISDPIGPGSNQPQHF.

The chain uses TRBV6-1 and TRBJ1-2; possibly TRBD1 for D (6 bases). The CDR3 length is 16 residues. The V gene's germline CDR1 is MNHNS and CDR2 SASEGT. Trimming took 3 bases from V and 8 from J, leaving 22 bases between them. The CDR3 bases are TGTGCCAGCAGTGATTCTTATACAGGGAGTCGCGGCGGCTACACCTTC. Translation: CASSDSYTGSRGGYTF.

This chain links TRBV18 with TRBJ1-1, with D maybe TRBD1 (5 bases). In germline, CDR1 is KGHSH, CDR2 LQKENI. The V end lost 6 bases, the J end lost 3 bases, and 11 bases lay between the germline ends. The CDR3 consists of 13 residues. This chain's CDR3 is CASSRGFDTEAFF. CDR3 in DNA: TGTGCCAGCTCTCGGGGGTTCGACACTGAAGCTTTCTTT. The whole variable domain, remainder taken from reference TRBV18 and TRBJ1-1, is NAGVMQNPRHLVRRRGQEARLRCSPMKGHSHVYWYRQLPEEGLKFMVYLQKENIIDESGMPKERFSAEFPKEGPSILRIQQVVRGDSAAYFCASSRGFDTEAFFGQGTRLTVV.

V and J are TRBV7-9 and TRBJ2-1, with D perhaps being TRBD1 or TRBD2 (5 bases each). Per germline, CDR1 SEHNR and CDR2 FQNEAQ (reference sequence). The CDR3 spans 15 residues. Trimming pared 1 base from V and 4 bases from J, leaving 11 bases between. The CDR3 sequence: CASSLGLGRYNEQFF. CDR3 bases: TGTGCCAGCAGCTTAGGCTTGGGACGGTACAATGAGCAGTTCTTC.

CDR3 amino acids: CASSQSSGSYEQYF. The CDR3 DNA is TGTGCCAGCAGCCAATCTAGCGGATCCTACGAGCAGTACTTC. The genes are TRBV7-9 and TRBJ2-5; 7 nucleotides match TRBD2. TRBJ2-7 matches the DNA end more closely, so the J call is doubtful. This CDR3 region has 14 residues. The germline V gene encodes CDR1 SEHNR and CDR2 FQNEAQ (reference sequence).

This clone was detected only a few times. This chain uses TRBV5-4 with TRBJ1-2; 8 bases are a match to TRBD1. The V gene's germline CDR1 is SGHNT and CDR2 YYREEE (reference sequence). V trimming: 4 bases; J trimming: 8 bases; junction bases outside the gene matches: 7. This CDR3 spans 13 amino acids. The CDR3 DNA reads TGTGCCAGCAGCGCCACAGGGGGAGGAGGCTACACCTTC. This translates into CASSATGGGGYTF.

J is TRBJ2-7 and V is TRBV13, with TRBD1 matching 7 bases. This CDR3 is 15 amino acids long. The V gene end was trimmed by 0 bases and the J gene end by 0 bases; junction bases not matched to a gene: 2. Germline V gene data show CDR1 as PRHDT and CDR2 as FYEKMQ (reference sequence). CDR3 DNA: TGTGCCAGCAGCTTAGGCAGGGACAGCTCCTACGAGCAGTACTTC. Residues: CASSLGRDSSYEQYF.

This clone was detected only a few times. CDR3 region: CASSYRSLYGYTF. The CDR3 DNA reads TGTGCCAGCAGTTACCGTTCACTCTATGGCTACACCTTC. The chain joins TRBV6-5 to TRBJ1-2; D ambiguous. The germline gives CDR1 MNHEY, CDR2 SVGAGI. V was pared by 2 bases and J by 4 bases, with 8 bases between. The CDR3 sequence is 13 residues long.

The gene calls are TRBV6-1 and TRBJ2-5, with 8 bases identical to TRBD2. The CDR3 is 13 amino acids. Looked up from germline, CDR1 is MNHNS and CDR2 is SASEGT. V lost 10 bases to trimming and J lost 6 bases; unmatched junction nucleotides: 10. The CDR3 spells CATEERELKTQYF. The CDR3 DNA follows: TGTGCCACCGAGGAGCGGGAGTTAAAGACCCAGTACTTC.

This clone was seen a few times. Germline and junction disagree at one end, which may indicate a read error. The CDR3 protein is CASSAPRGDSLSF. The CDR3 DNA is TGTGCCAGCAGCGCCCCCCGGGGGGACTCTCTTTCCTTC. The chain employs TRBV7-8 and TRBJ2-7; 7 bases agree with TRBD2. CDR3 length: 13 amino acids. The germline V gene has CDR1 SGHVS and CDR2 FQNEAQ.

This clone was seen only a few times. CDR3: CASGRQGGYGYTF. The CDR3 coding sequence is TGTGCCAGCGGACGACAGGGAGGCTATGGCTACACCTTC. The genes are TRBV5-6 and TRBJ1-2; the match to TRBD1 covers 7 bases. The CDR3 spans 13 residues. V shed 7 bases, J shed 4 bases, and the junction held 7 bases outside the gene matches. Germline V gene lookup returns CDR1 SGHDT and CDR2 YYEEEE.

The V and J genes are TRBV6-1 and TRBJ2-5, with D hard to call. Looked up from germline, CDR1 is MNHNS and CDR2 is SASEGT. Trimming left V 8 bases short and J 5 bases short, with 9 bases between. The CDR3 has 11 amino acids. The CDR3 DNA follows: TGTGCCAGCCAATACGGGGAGACCCAGTACTTC. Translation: CASQYGETQYF.

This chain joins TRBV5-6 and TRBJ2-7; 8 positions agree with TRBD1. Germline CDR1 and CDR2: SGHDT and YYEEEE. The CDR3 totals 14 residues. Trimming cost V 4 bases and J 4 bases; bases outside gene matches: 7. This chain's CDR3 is CASSPGQGGYEQYF. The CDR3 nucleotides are TGTGCCAGCAGCCCCGGACAGGGAGGATACGAGCAGTACTTC.

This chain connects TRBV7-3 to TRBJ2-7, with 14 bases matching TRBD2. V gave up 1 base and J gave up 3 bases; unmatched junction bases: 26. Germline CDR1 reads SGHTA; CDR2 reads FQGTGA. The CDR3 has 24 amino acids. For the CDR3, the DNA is TGTGCCAGCAGCTTAATCCGGACTAGCGGGGGGAGGCCCAACGGAGTCGGCGGCCTCTACGAGCAGTACTTC. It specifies CASSLIRTSGGRPNGVGGLYEQYF.

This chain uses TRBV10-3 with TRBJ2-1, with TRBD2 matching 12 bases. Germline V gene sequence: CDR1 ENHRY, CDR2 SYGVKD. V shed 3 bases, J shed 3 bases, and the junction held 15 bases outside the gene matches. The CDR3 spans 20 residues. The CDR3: CAISDGLAGSPSQLYNEQFF. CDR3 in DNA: TGTGCCATCAGTGACGGACTAGCGGGAAGCCCCTCCCAACTCTACAATGAGCAGTTCTTC.

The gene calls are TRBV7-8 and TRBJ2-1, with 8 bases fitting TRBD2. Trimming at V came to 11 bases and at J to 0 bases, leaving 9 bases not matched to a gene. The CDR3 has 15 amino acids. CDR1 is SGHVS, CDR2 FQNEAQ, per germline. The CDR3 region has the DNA TGTGCCTTCGGGGCGGGGGGCAGCTCCTACAATGAGCAGTTCTTC. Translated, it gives CAFGAGGSSYNEQFF. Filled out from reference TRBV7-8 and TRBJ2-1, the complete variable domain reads GAGVSQSPRYKVAKRGQDVALRCDPISGHVSLFWYQQALGQGPEFLTYFQNEAQLDKSGLPSDRFFAERPEGSVSTLKIQRTQQEDSAVYLCAFGAGGSSYNEQFFGPGTRLTVL.

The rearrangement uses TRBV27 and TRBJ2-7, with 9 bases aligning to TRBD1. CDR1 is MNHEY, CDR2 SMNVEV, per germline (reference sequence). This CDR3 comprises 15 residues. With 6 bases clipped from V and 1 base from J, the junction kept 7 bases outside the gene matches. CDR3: CASSPGTGSSYEQYF. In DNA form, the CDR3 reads TGTGCCAGCAGCCCCGGGACAGGGAGTTCCTACGAGCAGTACTTC.

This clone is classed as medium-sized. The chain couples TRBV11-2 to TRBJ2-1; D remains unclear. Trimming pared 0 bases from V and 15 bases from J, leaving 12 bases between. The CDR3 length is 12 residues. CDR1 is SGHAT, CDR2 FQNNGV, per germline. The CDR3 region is CASSLDRWNPFF. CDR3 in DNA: TGTGCCAGCAGCTTAGATAGGTGGAATCCGTTCTTC.

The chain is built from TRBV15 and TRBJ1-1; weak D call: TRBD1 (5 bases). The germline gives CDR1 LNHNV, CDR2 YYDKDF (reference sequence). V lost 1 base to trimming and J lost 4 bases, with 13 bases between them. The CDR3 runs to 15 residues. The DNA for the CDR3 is TGTGCCACCAGCAGAGCGTGGGACCGGGGCACTGAAGCTTTCTTT. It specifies CATSRAWDRGTEAFF.

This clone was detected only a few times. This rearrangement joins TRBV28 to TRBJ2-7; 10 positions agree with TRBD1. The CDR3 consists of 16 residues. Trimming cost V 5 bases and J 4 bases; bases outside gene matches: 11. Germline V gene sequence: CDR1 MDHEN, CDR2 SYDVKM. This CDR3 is CASSQPPGQGLYEQYF. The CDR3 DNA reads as TGTGCCAGCAGTCAGCCCCCGGGACAGGGGCTGTACGAGCAGTACTTC.

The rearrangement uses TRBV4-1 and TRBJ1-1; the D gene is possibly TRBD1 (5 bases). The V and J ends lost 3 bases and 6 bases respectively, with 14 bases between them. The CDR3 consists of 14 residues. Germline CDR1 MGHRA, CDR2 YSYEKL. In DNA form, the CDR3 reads TGCGCCAGCAGCCACCTGGGTGGGGCGGCTGAAGCTTTCTTT. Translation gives CASSHLGGAAEAFF.

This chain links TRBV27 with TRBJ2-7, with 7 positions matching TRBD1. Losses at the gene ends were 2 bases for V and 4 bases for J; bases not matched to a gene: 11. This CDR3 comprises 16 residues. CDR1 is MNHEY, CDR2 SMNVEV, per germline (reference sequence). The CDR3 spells CASSLGPGWTGYEQYF. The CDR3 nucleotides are TGTGCCAGCAGTTTAGGTCCGGGGTGGACAGGATACGAGCAGTACTTC.

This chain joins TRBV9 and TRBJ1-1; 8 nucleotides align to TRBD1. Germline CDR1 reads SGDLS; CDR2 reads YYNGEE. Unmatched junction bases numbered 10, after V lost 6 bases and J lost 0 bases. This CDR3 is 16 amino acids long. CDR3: CASTPQGGGVNTEAFF. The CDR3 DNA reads TGTGCCAGCACCCCACAGGGGGGGGGCGTGAACACTGAAGCTTTCTTT. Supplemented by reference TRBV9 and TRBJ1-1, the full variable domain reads DSGVTQTPKHLITATGQRVTLRCSPRSGDLSVYWYQQSLDQGLQFLIQYYNGEERAKGNILERFSAQQFPDLHSELNLSSLELGDSALYFCASTPQGGGVNTEAFFGQGTRLTVV.

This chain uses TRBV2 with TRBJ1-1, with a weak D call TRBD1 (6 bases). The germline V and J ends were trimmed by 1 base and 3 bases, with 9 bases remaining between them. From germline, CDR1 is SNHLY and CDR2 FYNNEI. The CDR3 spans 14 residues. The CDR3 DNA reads TGTGCCAGCAGTGAAGACGAGGGGGACACTGAAGCTTTCTTT. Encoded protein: CASSEDEGDTEAFF.

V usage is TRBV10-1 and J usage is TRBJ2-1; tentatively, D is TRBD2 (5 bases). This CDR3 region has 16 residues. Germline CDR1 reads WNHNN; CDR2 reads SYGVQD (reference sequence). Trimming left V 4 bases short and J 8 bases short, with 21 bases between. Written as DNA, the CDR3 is TGCGCCAGCAGTGGACCCACACATACTAGTTTTCATGAGCAGTTCTTC. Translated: CASSGPTHTSFHEQFF.

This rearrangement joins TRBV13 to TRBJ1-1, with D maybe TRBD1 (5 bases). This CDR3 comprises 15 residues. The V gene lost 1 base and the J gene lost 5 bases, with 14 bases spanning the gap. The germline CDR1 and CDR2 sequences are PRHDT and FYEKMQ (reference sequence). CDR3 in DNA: TGTGCCAGCAGCTTAGCGCCGGGACGGAGGACTGAAGCTTTCTTT. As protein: CASSLAPGRRTEAFF. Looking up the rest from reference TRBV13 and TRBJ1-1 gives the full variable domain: AAGVIQSPRHLIKEKRETATLKCYPIPRHDTVYWYQQGPGQDPQFLISFYEKMQSDKGSIPDRFSAQQFSDYHSELNMSSLELGDSALYFCASSLAPGRRTEAFFGQGTRLTVV.

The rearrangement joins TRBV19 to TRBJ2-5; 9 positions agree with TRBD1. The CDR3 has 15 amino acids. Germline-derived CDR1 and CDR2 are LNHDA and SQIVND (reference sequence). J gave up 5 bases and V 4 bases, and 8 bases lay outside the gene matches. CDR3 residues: CASSRPKTGGETQYF. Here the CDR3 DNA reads TGTGCCAGTAGTAGGCCCAAGACAGGGGGGGAGACCCAGTACTTC.